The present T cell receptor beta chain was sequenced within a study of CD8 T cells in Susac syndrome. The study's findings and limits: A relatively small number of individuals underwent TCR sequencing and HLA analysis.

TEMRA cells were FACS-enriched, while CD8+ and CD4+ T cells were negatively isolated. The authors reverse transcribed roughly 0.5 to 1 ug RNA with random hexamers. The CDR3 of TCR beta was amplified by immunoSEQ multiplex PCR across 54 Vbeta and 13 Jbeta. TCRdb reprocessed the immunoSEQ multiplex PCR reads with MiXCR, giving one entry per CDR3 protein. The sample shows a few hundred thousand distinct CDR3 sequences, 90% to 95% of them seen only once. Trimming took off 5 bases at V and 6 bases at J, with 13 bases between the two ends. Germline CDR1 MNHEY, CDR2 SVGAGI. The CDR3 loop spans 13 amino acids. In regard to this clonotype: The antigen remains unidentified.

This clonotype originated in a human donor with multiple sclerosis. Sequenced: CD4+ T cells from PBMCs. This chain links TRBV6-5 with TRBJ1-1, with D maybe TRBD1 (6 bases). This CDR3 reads CASSGGGRAEAFF. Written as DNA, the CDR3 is TGTGCCAGCAGTGGAGGGGGTAGAGCTGAAGCTTTCTTT.